This TCR beta chain was retrieved from a study of T cells in localized non-small cell lung cancer. Repertoires were generated with immunoSEQ multiplex PCR, while TCRdb's copy carries only in-frame clones and drops some. Counted here are about 40,000 clones, 91% occurring once; the ten biggest clones make up over 9.5%. CDR3 size: 15 residues. Germline V gene sequence: CDR1 SGHDT, CDR2 YYEEEE. Trimming removed 4 bases at V and 5 bases at J, with 19 bases between. This TCR derives from a woman between 35 and 70 years old with stage II lung adenocarcinoma. Source: PBMCs, taken before any cancer treatment. The chain couples TRBV5-6 to TRBJ2-7; D is possibly TRBD1 (5 bases). For the CDR3, the DNA is TGTGCCAGCAGCCGACTCCTTGGGGCTGGGGACGAGCAGTACTTC. It specifies CASSRLLGAGDEQYF.